This T cell receptor (beta chain) derives from a study of T-cell reconstitution after alpha-beta-depleted transplantation in children. Looked up from germline, CDR1 is DFQATT and CDR2 is SNEGSKA (reference sequence). The CDR3 extends over 14 amino acids. The V end was cut by 6 bases, the J end by 4 bases, with 15 bases between. This sample's TCRbeta library carried unique molecular identifier barcodes. TCRdb re-analysed the PCR reads in MiXCR, keeping a single row per CDR3 protein. Of about 370,000 distinct CDR3 sequences listed, around 21% are singletons. The sequencing here drew on PBMCs from the stem cell graft donor, taken from the stem cell graft. The TCR originated in a human donor who donated a stem cell graft to a child with acute myeloid leukemia. This chain links TRBV20-1 with TRBJ2-2, with a weak D call TRBD2 (7 bases). The CDR3 spells CSAGGGLGTGELFF. CDR3 nucleotides: TGCAGTGCAGGGGGAGGGCTAGGCACCGGGGAGCTGTTTTTT.